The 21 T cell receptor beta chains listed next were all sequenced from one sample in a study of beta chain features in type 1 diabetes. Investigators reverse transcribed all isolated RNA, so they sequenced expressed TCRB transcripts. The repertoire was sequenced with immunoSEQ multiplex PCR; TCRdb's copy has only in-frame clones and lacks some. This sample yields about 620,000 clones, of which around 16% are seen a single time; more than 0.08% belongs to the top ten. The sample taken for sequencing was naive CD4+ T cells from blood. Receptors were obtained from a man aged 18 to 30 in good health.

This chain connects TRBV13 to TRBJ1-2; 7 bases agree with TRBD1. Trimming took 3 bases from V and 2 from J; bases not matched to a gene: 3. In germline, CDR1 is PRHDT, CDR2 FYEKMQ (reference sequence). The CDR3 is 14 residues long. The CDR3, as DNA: TGTGCCAGCAGCTTGGGGGACAGAAACTATGGCTACACCTTC. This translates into CASSLGDRNYGYTF.

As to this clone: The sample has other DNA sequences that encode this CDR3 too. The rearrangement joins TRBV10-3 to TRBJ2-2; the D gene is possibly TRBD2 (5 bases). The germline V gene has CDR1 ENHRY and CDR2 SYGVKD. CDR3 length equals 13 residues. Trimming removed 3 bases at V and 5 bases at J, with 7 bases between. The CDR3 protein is CAISERGTGELFF. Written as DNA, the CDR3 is TGTGCCATCAGTGAAAGAGGGACCGGGGAGCTGTTTTTT.

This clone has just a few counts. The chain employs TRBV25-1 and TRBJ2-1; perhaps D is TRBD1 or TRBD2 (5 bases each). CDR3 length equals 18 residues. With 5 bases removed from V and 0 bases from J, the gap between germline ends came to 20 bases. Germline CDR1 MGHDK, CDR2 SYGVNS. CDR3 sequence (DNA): TGTGCCAGCAGTATAGCACCGGGGCAGGGACCCTCCTACAATGAGCAGTTCTTC. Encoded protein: CASSIAPGQGPSYNEQFF.

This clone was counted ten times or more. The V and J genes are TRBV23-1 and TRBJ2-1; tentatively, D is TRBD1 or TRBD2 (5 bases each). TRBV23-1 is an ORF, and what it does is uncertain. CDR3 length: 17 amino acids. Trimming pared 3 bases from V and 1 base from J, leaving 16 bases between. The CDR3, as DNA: TGCGCCAGCAGTCACCACCGATGTGGGGGTTCCTACAATGAGCAGTTCTTC. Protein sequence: CASSHHRCGGSYNEQFF.

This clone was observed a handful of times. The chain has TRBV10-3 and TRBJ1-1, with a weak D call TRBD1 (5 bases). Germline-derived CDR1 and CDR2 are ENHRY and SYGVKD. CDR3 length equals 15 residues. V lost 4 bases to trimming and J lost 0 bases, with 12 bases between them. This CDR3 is CAISARERVNTEAFF. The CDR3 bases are TGTGCCATCAGTGCCAGGGAAAGGGTGAACACTGAAGCTTTCTTT.

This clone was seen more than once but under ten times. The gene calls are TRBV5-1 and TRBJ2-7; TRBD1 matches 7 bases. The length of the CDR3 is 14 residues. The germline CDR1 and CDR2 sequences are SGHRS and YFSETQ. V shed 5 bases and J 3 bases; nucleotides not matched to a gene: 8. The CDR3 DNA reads TGCGCCAGCAGACCCACAGGGGACGGCTACGAGCAGTACTTC. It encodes CASRPTGDGYEQYF.

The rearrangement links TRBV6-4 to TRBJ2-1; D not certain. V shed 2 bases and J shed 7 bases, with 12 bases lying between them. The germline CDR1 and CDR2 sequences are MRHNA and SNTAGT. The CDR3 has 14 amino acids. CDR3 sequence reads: CASSDNPIRNEQFF. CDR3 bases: TGTGCCAGCAGTGACAATCCAATACGTAATGAGCAGTTCTTC.

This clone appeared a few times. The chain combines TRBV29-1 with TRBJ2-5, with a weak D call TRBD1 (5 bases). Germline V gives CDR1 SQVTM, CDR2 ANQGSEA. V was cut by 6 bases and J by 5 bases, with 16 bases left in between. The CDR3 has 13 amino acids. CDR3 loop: CSVAQGARETQYF. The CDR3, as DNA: TGCAGCGTCGCTCAAGGGGCCCGGGAGACCCAGTACTTC. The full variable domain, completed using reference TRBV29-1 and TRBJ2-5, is SAVISQKPSRDICQRGTSLTIQCQVDSQVTMMFWYRQQPGQSLTLIATANQGSEATYESGFVIDKFPISRPNLTFSTLTVSNMSPEDSSIYLCSVAQGARETQYFGPGTRLLVL.

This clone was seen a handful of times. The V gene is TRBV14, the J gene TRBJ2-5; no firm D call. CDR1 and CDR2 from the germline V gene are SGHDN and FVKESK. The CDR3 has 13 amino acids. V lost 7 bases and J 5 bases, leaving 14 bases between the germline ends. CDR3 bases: TGTGCCAGCACCCCGAGGTTGAGCGAGACCCAGTACTTC. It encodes CASTPRLSETQYF.

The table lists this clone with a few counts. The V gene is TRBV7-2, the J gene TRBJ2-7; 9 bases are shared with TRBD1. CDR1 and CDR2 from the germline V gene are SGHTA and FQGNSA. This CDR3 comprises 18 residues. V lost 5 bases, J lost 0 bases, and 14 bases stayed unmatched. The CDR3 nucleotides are TGTGCCAGCAGCCCTGGGACAGGGACGAAGGAGGGCTCCTACGAGCAGTACTTC. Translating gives CASSPGTGTKEGSYEQYF.

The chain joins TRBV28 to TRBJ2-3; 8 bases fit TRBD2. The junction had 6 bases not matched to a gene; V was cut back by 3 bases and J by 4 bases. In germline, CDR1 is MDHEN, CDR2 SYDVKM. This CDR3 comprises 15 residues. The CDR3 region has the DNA TGTGCCAGCAGTTTGCCGGGAGGGTCATCAGATACGCAGTATTTT. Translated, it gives CASSLPGGSSDTQYF.

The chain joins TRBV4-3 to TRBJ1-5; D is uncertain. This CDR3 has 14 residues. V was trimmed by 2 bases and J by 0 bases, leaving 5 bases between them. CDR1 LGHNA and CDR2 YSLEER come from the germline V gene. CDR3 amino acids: CASSQHGSNQPQHF. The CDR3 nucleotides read TGCGCCAGCAGCCAACATGGTAGCAATCAGCCCCAGCATTTT.

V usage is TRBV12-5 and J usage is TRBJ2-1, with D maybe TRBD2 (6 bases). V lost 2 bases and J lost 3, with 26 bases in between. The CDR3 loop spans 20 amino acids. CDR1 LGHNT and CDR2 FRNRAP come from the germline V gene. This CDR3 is CASGLRSGGARFGYYNEQFF. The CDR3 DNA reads TGTGCTAGTGGTTTGAGGTCCGGGGGAGCGCGCTTCGGGTACTACAATGAGCAGTTCTTC. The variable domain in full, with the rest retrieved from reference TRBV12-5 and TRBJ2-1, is DARVTQTPRHKVTEMGQEVTMRCQPILGHNTVFWYRQTMMQGLELLAYFRNRAPLDDSGMPKDRFSAEMPDATLATLKIQPSEPRDSAVYFCASGLRSGGARFGYYNEQFFGPGTRLTVL.

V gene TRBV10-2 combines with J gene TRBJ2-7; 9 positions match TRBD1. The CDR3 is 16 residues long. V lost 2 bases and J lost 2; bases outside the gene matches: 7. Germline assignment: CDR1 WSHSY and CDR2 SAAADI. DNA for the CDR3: TGCGCCAGCAGTGAGCTACCGGGACAGGGCCCCTACGAGCAGTACTTC. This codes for CASSELPGQGPYEQYF.

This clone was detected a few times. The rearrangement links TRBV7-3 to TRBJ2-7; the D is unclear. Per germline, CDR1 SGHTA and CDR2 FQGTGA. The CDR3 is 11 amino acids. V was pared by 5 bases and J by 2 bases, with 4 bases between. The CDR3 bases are TGTGCCAGCAGCGCTGCCTACGAGCAGTACTTC. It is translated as CASSAAYEQYF.

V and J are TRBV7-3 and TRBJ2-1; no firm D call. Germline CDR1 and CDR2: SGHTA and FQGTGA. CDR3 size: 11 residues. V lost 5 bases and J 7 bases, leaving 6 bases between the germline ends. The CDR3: CASSNANEQFF. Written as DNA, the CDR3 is TGTGCCAGCAGCAACGCAAATGAGCAGTTCTTC.

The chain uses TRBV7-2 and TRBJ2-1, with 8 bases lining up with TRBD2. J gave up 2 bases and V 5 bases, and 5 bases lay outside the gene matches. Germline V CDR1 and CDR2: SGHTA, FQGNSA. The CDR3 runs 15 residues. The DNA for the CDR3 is TGTGCCAGCAGCGCTCTAGCGGGCCCCTACAATGAGCAGTTCTTC. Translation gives CASSALAGPYNEQFF.

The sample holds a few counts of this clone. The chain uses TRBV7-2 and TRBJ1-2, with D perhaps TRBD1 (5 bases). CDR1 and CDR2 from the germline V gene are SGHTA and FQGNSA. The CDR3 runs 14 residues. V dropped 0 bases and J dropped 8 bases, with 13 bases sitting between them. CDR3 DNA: TGTGCCAGCAGCTTAGCGTGGGCAGGGAGCGGCTACACCTTC. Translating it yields CASSLAWAGSGYTF.

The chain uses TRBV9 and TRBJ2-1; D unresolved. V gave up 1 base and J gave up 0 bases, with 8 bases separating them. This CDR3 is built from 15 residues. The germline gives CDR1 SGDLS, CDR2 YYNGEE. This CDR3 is CASSVQGTSYNEQFF. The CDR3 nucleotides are TGTGCCAGCAGCGTACAAGGAACCTCCTACAATGAGCAGTTCTTC.

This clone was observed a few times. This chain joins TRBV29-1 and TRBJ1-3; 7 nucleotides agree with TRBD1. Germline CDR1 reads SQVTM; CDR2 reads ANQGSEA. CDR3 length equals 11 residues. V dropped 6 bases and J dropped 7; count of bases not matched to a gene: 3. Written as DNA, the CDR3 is TGCAGCGTCAAACAGGGGAACACCATATATTTT. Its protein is CSVKQGNTIYF.

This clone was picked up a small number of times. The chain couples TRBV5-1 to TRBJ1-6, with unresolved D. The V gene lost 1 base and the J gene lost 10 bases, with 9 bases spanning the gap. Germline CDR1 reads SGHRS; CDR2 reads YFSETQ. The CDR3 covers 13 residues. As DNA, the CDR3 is TGCGCCAGCAGCTTGTCTGGGGTGTCACCCCTCCACTTT. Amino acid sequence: CASSLSGVSPLHF. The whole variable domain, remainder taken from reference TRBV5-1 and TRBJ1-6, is KAGVTQTPRYLIKTRGQQVTLSCSPISGHRSVSWYQQTPGQGLQFLFEYFSETQRNKGNFPGRFSGRQFSNSRSEMNVSTLELGDSALYLCASSLSGVSPLHFGNGTRLTVT.